What follows are 3 T cell receptor beta chains derived from one specimen sequenced in a study of T cells in women clearing cervical HPV infection. The assay was immunoSEQ multiplex PCR, and TCRdb's table has in-frame clones only and misses some. Its clone listing holds some 46,000 clones. Sample: blood buffy coat. Every receptor here comes from a woman between 18 and 75 years old with a cervical HPV16 infection that either progressed to CIN3+ or cleared (not recorded which).

As concerns this clone: Sequencing ends 3 residues short of the CDR3 end; the germline J gene provides the rest. This rearrangement joins TRBV20-1 to TRBJ2-7; D not certain. The V gene lost 2 bases and the J gene lost 5 bases, with 10 bases spanning the gap. CDR1 DFQATT and CDR2 SNEGSKA come from the germline V gene (reference sequence). The CDR3 has 12 residues. The CDR3 spells CSARSALDEQYF. CDR3 DNA, as far as it was read: TGCAGTGCTAGATCCGCGTTGGACGAG.

Note on this clone: Read sequence stops 3 residues before the CDR3 end, and the germline J gene provides the missing end. The V and J genes are TRBV5-6 and TRBJ2-3; D not certain. CDR3 length: 15 amino acids. Germline V gene lookup returns CDR1 SGHDT and CDR2 YYEEEE. The covered CDR3 bases are TGTGCCAGCAGCTTGCGAGCTATGCTTAGAGAGACG. Residues: CASSLRAMLRET. The whole CDR3 is CASSLRAMLRETQYF. Drawing the rest from reference TRBV5-6 and TRBJ2-3, the complete variable domain is DAGVTQSPTHLIKTRGQQVTLRCSPKSGHDTVSWYQQALGQGPQFIFQYYEEEERQRGNFPDRFSGHQFPNYSSELNVNALLLGDSALYLCASSLRAMLRETQYFGPGTRLTVL.

In the case of this clone: The CDR3 goes on 3 residues after the read ends, and that part is filled in from the germline J gene. The gene calls are TRBV19 and TRBJ1-5; perhaps TRBD1 as D (5 bases). Germline values: CDR1 LNHDA, CDR2 SQIVND (reference sequence). The CDR3 runs to 12 residues. The sequenced CDR3 bases are TGTGCCAGTACACAGAGGGGTCTTCCC. Amino acid sequence: CASTQRGLP. The CDR3, in full, reads CASTQRGLPQHF.